Described below is a single TCR beta chain sequence and its context. The germline CDR1 and CDR2 sequences are MDHEN and SYDVKM. The V and J ends lost 7 bases and 3 bases, in that order; junction bases with no gene match: 5. The CDR3 extends over 15 amino acids. This specimen comes from a study of blood T cell repertoires in COVID-19. Study overall: Some COVID-19 samples were acute and others convalescent; all came from the United States, Italy and Spain.

Under the authors' procedure: Estimated nucleated cell counts came from reference gene primer amplification. Data came from immunoSEQ multiplex PCR; TCRdb stores just in-frame clones and leaves some out. V, J and clone size derive from that table, while D and trimming were established from the DNA sequence. The sample carries 55,000 to 60,000 clones, under 90% recorded once. The gene calls are TRBV28 and TRBJ2-1; 11 bases agree with TRBD2. The source of this sequence is a man aged 35-49 years with active COVID-19. Material: peripheral blood. CDR3 region: CASIPLAGDYNEQFF. The CDR3 bases are TGTGCCAGCATTCCACTAGCGGGAGACTACAATGAGCAGTTCTTC.